Listed here is a single T cell receptor beta chain. Its target is unknown. The entry originates in a study of T cell repertoires in cytomegalovirus infection. In the study overall: Indications of both CMV infection and matching HLA type were provided by public TCR beta signatures. Study-level results: Carriage of CMV together with the relevant HLA was identifiable through cumulative public TCR beta family frequency. Dominating the ex vivo response were TCR beta clonotypes that were CMV-specific and HLA-C-restricted.

One entry per CDR3 protein results from TCRdb running MiXCR on the reads. The repertoire consists of about 190,000 distinct CDR3 sequences, with 25% to 30% occurring once and the leading ten covering roughly 29%. The source is a human donor in good health (CMV status not recorded). Some clones in this sample may be carry-over from other donors' samples. Sequences were obtained from PBMCs.

The CDR3 nucleotides are TGTGCCAGCAGCCCTAGGGCAGATTCACCCCTCCACTTT. It is translated as CASSPRADSPLHF. The rearrangement uses TRBV7-9 and TRBJ1-6; unclear D gene. Trimming pared 5 bases from V and 8 bases from J, leaving 10 bases between. CDR1 SEHNR and CDR2 FQNEAQ come from the germline V gene (reference sequence). The CDR3 spans 13 residues.